One and the same sample provided the 32 T cell receptor beta chains below, sequenced in a study of post-analysis software for immune sequencing data. Findings of the study overall: Patients showed TRBV5-6, TRBV5-1 and TRBV20-1 among about five TRBV segments more frequent than in controls.

Sequencing libraries made from TCR beta cDNA carried unique molecular identifiers. TCRdb redid the calling of the PCR reads with MiXCR, one entry per CDR3 protein. The profile shows 600,000 to 750,000 distinct CDR3 sequences, approximately 59% of them singletons. For these TCRs, the target antigens are not known. Material: blood. The receptors were sampled from a girl aged 2 to 9 with multiple sclerosis.

The chain recombines TRBV6-5 with TRBJ2-7, with 10 bases that match TRBD1. CDR1 is MNHEY and CDR2 is SVGAGI in the germline V gene. V was pared by 5 bases and J by 5 bases, with 9 bases of the junction left unmatched. The CDR3 runs to 15 residues. In DNA form, the CDR3 reads TGTGCCAGCAGTAAAACCGGGACAGGGGAGGACGAGCAGTACTTC. Amino acid sequence: CASSKTGTGEDEQYF.

This clonotype was observed a handful of times. J is TRBJ1-6 and V is TRBV5-6, with TRBD1 identical over 7 bases. This CDR3 contains 18 residues. V lost 0 bases to trimming and J lost 3 bases; unmatched junction nucleotides: 9. Germline V gene lookup returns CDR1 SGHDT and CDR2 YYEEEE. CDR3 coding DNA: TGTGCCAGCAGCTTGGGTAGGGGGACAGCGAACTATAATTCACCCCTCCACTTT. Protein product: CASSLGRGTANYNSPLHF.

This chain links TRBV6-5 with TRBJ2-7; no reliable D call. Trimming removed 5 bases from V and 2 bases from J, with 10 bases in between. The CDR3 loop spans 13 amino acids. Germline assignment: CDR1 MNHEY and CDR2 SVGAGI. The CDR3 protein is CASSVEYTYEQYF. The CDR3 DNA is TGTGCCAGCAGTGTCGAGTATACCTACGAGCAGTACTTC.

The CDR3 DNA reads as TGTGCCAGCAGGGAAGCAGGGGGGTGCTACGAGCAGTACTTC. Translating it yields CASREAGGCYEQYF. The chain couples TRBV25-1 to TRBJ2-5; tentative D call: TRBD1 (7 bases). Near its end, the DNA agrees better with TRBJ2-7, so the J call may be wrong. The germline V gene encodes CDR1 MGHDK and CDR2 SYGVNS. This CDR3 spans 14 amino acids.

The gene calls are TRBV29-1 and TRBJ1-2; no reliable D call. Germline V lookup: CDR1 SQVTM, CDR2 ANQGSEA. V lost 6 bases, J lost 4 bases, and 18 bases lay in between. This CDR3 has 14 residues. This chain's CDR3 is CSVSMGWAPYGYTF. The CDR3 nucleotides read TGCAGCGTGTCCATGGGGTGGGCGCCCTATGGCTACACCTTC.

Concerning this clonotype itself: Mismatch with germline at one junction end may stem from a read error. V is TRBV4-1 and J is TRBJ2-3; 11 bases are shared with TRBD2. The CDR3 loop spans 16 amino acids. CDR1 and CDR2 (germline): MGHRA, YSYEKL. CDR3 protein: CASSQRLAGRTDAQYF. CDR3 coding DNA: TGCGCCAGCAGCCAGAGACTAGCGGGACGCACAGATGCGCAGTATTTT.

The genes are TRBV20-1 and TRBJ2-1; D unclear. This CDR3 region has 13 residues. Germline V gene lookup returns CDR1 DFQATT and CDR2 SNEGSKA (reference sequence). V was cut by 1 base and J by 8 bases, with 12 bases left in between. The DNA of the CDR3 is TGCAGTGCTAGAGTACGGGTCGGTCATGAGCAGTTCTTC. It translates to CSARVRVGHEQFF.

A few counts support this clonotype. The junction and the germline gene differ at one end; a read error may be behind it. The chain employs TRBV7-7 and TRBJ2-7, with D uncertain. The CDR3 sequence is 13 residues long. Germline-derived CDR1 and CDR2 are SSHAT and FNYEAQ (reference sequence). CDR3: CASSLGMTYEQYF. The CDR3 DNA reads as TGTGCTAGCAGCTTGGGCATGACCTACGAGCAGTACTTC.

CDR3 amino acids: CSALLGLGEAAFF. The CDR3 DNA is TGCAGCGCCCTCTTGGGGCTGGGGGAGGCAGCTTTCTTT. The V and J genes are TRBV29-1 and TRBJ1-1; tentative D call: TRBD1 (5 bases). The ends were cut back, 7 bases at V and 10 bases at J, with 22 bases in the middle. CDR3 length: 13 residues. The germline V gene encodes CDR1 SQVTM and CDR2 ANQGSEA.

There are a few counts of this clonotype. The V and J genes are TRBV5-1 and TRBJ1-2; 10 bases map to TRBD1. Trimming cost V 0 bases and J 4 bases; bases outside gene matches: 0. The CDR3 totals 14 residues. In germline, CDR1 is SGHRS, CDR2 YFSETQ. The CDR3 here is CASSLGDRGYGYTF. The CDR3 DNA sequence: TGCGCCAGCAGCTTGGGGGACAGGGGCTATGGCTACACCTTC.

The rearrangement uses TRBV12-3 or TRBV12-4 and TRBJ2-1; D gene unclear. The CDR3 totals 13 residues. Trimming removed 8 bases at V and 5 bases at J, with 13 bases between. The CDR3 DNA follows: TGTGCCAGCCAATTTCGGTATCACAATGAGCAGTTCTTC. Amino acid sequence: CASQFRYHNEQFF.

The V gene is TRBV5-1, the J gene TRBJ2-3; TRBD1 matches at 8 bases. The junction had 5 bases not matched to a gene; V was cut back by 1 base and J by 4 bases. Looked up from germline, CDR1 is SGHRS and CDR2 is YFSETQ. This CDR3 contains 15 residues. The CDR3 DNA follows: TGCGCCAGCAGCTTGCACAGGGGGGAGGCAGATACGCAGTATTTT. Translated, it gives CASSLHRGEADTQYF.

CDR3 DNA sequence: TGTGCCAGCAGCGTTAGTAATCAGCCCCAGCATTTT. It is translated as CASSVSNQPQHF. J is TRBJ1-5 and V is TRBV7-2; no clear D gene. CDR3 length equals 12 residues. CDR1 is SGHTA, CDR2 FQGNSA, per germline. V dropped 5 bases and J dropped 4 bases, with 6 bases sitting between them.

Only one count was recorded for this clonotype. The J gene is TRBJ2-2, the V gene TRBV29-1; 11 bases fit TRBD2. V trimming: 5 bases; J trimming: 5 bases; junction bases outside the gene matches: 4. CDR1 is SQVTM, CDR2 ANQGSEA, per germline. The CDR3 loop spans 14 amino acids. CDR3 in DNA: TGCAGCGTTCAGACTAGCGGGGTTACCGGGGAGCTGTTTTTT. Protein product: CSVQTSGVTGELFF.

This clonotype has just one count. This chain joins TRBV18 and TRBJ1-2; D unclear. The CDR3 contains 14 residues. The germline CDR1 and CDR2 sequences are KGHSH and LQKENI. The V end was cut by 0 bases, the J end by 6 bases, with 11 bases between. CDR3 residues: CASSPPEGTHGYTF. The CDR3 region has the DNA TGTGCCAGCTCACCACCGGAGGGAACCCATGGCTACACCTTC.

The J gene is TRBJ2-3, the V gene TRBV7-2; 9 nucleotides line up with TRBD2. Germline V gene lookup returns CDR1 SGHTA and CDR2 FQGNSA. The J segment lost 1 base and the V segment lost 0 bases, leaving 5 bases of the junction unmatched. CDR3 length: 17 residues. Written as DNA, the CDR3 is TGTGCCAGCAGCTTAGCCCCAGCGGGGGGCGGCACAGATACGCAGTATTTT. It translates to CASSLAPAGGGTDTQYF.

This clonotype turned up a few times. This chain connects TRBV29-1 to TRBJ1-2, with 8 bases fitting TRBD1. CDR1 SQVTM and CDR2 ANQGSEA come from the germline V gene. This CDR3 comprises 15 residues. With 6 bases clipped from V and 4 bases from J, the junction kept 13 bases outside the gene matches. The CDR3, as DNA: TGCAGCGTCGCCTCAGGACAGGGTCTGGTCTATGGCTACACCTTC. Its translation is CSVASGQGLVYGYTF.

This clonotype was observed a single time. The V and J genes are TRBV11-1 and TRBJ2-4; TRBD1 might be the D (6 bases). Trimming removed 3 bases from V and 0 bases from J, with 21 bases in between. The germline gives CDR1 SGHAT, CDR2 FQDESV (reference sequence). CDR3 length: 19 amino acids. The CDR3 DNA sequence: TGTGCCAGCAGCTTGGGGGCGACCCAGAGCCGCCTAGCCAAAAACATTCAGTACTTC. It yields the protein CASSLGATQSRLAKNIQYF.

V is TRBV12-3 or TRBV12-4 and J is TRBJ1-5; no firm D call. This CDR3 has 11 amino acids. V lost 7 bases and J lost 7, with 8 bases in between. The CDR3 DNA follows: TGTGCCAGCAACCCAAAGCAGCCCCAGCATTTT. Encoded protein: CASNPKQPQHF.

This clonotype was observed a few times. The rearrangement joins TRBV29-1 to TRBJ2-1, with TRBD2 matching over 12 bases. Germline V gene data show CDR1 as SQVTM and CDR2 as ANQGSEA. V lost 5 bases to trimming and J lost 6 bases; unmatched junction nucleotides: 11. The CDR3 totals 16 residues. CDR3 nucleotides: TGCAGCGTTTTGAATAGGCCTAGCGGGAGGGCCAATGAGCAGTTCTTC. It yields the protein CSVLNRPSGRANEQFF.

The J gene is TRBJ2-3, the V gene TRBV4-2, with 13 bases identical to TRBD2. The CDR3 is made up of 19 amino acids. V dropped 0 bases and J dropped 4; count of bases not matched to a gene: 10. Germline assignment: CDR1 LGHNA and CDR2 YNFKEQ. CDR3 residues: CASSQDLLAGGPLADTQYF. The CDR3 region has the DNA TGTGCCAGCAGCCAAGACCTACTAGCGGGGGGGCCATTGGCAGATACGCAGTATTTT.

This clonotype showed up many times. CDR3 region: CASSQEGQGGNEQFF. The CDR3 DNA reads as TGTGCCAGCAGCCAAGAAGGTCAGGGAGGCAATGAGCAGTTCTTC. This chain links TRBV3-1 with TRBJ2-1, with a tentative D call TRBD2 (6 bases). The V gene's germline CDR1 is LGHDT and CDR2 YNNKEL (reference sequence). The CDR3 runs 15 residues. V lost 0 bases and J 6 bases, leaving 12 bases between the germline ends.

This clonotype was recorded at least ten times. This chain joins TRBV15 and TRBJ2-3, with 7 bases identical to TRBD2. CDR3 length: 18 residues. V was pared by 0 bases and J by 9 bases, with 18 bases of the junction left unmatched. Per germline, CDR1 LNHNV and CDR2 YYDKDF (reference sequence). CDR3 sequence: CATSRDKGGRLAVDTQYF. The DNA of the CDR3 is TGTGCCACCAGCAGAGACAAAGGTGGGAGGCTAGCGGTTGACACGCAGTATTTT.

About this clonotype itself: One junction end does not reproduce the germline sequence, and a read error may be involved. This rearrangement joins TRBV12-5 to TRBJ2-5; D possibly matches TRBD1 or TRBD2 (6 bases each). Germline V gene data show CDR1 as LGHNT and CDR2 as FRNRAP. The CDR3 is made up of 14 amino acids. The chain's CDR3 is CARGAHGPPETQYF. The DNA for the CDR3 is TGCGCTAGGGGGGCCCACGGGCCTCCAGAGACCCAGTACTTC.

This clonotype turned up a few times. The chain joins TRBV12-3 or TRBV12-4 to TRBJ2-1; TRBD2 agrees at 7 bases. The CDR3 is 17 residues long. After removal of 5 bases from V and 9 bases from J, the junction contained 19 bases not matched to a gene. Here the CDR3 reads CASSPLLAGHGRGEQFF. The CDR3 DNA reads as TGTGCCAGCAGTCCCCTATTAGCGGGCCATGGCCGTGGTGAGCAGTTCTTC.

The J gene is TRBJ2-1, the V gene TRBV6-5; perhaps D is TRBD1 or TRBD2 (6 bases each). Germline values: CDR1 MNHEY, CDR2 SVGAGI. Trimming took 4 bases from V and 4 from J, leaving 11 bases between them. CDR3 length equals 14 residues. CDR3 residues: CASSLEGEYNEQFF. For the CDR3, the DNA is TGTGCCAGCAGTTTGGAGGGGGAGTACAATGAGCAGTTCTTC.

This clonotype was found a few times. The chain joins TRBV6-2 or TRBV6-3 to TRBJ1-5, with 9 bases lining up with TRBD1. CDR1 is MNHEY, CDR2 SVGEGT, per germline. V lost 6 bases and J lost 3; bases outside the gene matches: 9. This CDR3 contains 16 residues. The CDR3 protein is CASRSIQGAPNQPQHF. CDR3 bases: TGTGCCAGCAGATCAATACAGGGGGCGCCCAATCAGCCCCAGCATTTT.

The chain couples TRBV7-2 to TRBJ2-5, with D tentatively TRBD1 (5 bases). The V gene lost 3 bases and the J gene lost 4 bases, with 9 bases spanning the gap. This CDR3 has 13 amino acids. Germline V CDR1 and CDR2: SGHTA, FQGNSA. The DNA for the CDR3 is TGTGCCAGCAGCTTTTATACAGGAGAGACCCAGTACTTC. This gives the protein CASSFYTGETQYF.

To note about this clonotype: An end of the junction does not agree with germline; a read error may underlie this. The chain joins TRBV29-1 to TRBJ2-1; tentatively, D is TRBD2 (6 bases). The CDR3 is 11 amino acids. CDR1 is SQVTM and CDR2 is ANQGSEA in the germline V gene. This CDR3 reads CSVDGGNGQFF. The CDR3, as DNA: TGCAGCGTTGATGGAGGGAATGGGCAGTTCTTC.

The chain couples TRBV11-2 to TRBJ2-1, with no clear D. V was cut by 0 bases and J by 2 bases, with 5 bases left in between. This CDR3 region has 14 residues. In germline, CDR1 is SGHAT, CDR2 FQNNGV. The CDR3 DNA is TGTGCCAGCAGCTTAGAATTGGCCTACAATGAGCAGTTCTTC. The encoded protein is CASSLELAYNEQFF. Looking up the rest from reference TRBV11-2 and TRBJ2-1 gives the full variable domain: EAGVAQSPRYKIIEKRQSVAFWCNPISGHATLYWYQQILGQGPKLLIQFQNNGVVDDSQLPKDRFSAERLKGVDSTLKIQPAKLEDSAVYLCASSLELAYNEQFFGPGTRLTVL.

This clonotype was picked up a small number of times. The rearrangement links TRBV10-3 to TRBJ2-1; D not certain. CDR3 size: 14 residues. From germline, CDR1 is ENHRY and CDR2 SYGVKD. V dropped 6 bases and J dropped 10 bases, with 19 bases sitting between them. The CDR3 nucleotides are TGTGCCATCAGGGCTGGACCTGTACAAAGGGAGCAGTTCTTC. Its protein is CAIRAGPVQREQFF.

The rearrangement links TRBV10-3 to TRBJ1-2; 10 positions agree with TRBD1. The V and J ends lost 6 bases and 2 bases, in that order; junction bases with no gene match: 9. The CDR3 runs to 16 residues. Germline V CDR1 and CDR2: ENHRY, SYGVKD. The chain's CDR3 is CAISPGQGKKNYGYTF. The CDR3, as DNA: TGTGCCATCAGCCCGGGACAGGGGAAAAAGAACTATGGCTACACCTTC.